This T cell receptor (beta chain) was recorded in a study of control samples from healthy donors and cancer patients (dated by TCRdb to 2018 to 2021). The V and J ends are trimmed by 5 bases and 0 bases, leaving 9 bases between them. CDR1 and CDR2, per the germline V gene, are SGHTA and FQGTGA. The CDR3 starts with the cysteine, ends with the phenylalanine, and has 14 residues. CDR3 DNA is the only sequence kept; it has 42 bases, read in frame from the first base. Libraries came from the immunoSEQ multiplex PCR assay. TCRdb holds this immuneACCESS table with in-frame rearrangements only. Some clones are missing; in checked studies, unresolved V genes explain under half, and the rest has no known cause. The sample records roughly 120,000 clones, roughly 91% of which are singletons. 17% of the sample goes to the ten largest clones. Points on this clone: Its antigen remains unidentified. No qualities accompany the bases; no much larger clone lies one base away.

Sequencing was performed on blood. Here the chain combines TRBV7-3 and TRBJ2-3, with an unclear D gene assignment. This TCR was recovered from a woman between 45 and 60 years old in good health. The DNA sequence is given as TGTGCCAGCAGCAGTCTAGGGAGCACAGATACGCAGTATTTT. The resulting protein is CASSSLGSTDTQYF.